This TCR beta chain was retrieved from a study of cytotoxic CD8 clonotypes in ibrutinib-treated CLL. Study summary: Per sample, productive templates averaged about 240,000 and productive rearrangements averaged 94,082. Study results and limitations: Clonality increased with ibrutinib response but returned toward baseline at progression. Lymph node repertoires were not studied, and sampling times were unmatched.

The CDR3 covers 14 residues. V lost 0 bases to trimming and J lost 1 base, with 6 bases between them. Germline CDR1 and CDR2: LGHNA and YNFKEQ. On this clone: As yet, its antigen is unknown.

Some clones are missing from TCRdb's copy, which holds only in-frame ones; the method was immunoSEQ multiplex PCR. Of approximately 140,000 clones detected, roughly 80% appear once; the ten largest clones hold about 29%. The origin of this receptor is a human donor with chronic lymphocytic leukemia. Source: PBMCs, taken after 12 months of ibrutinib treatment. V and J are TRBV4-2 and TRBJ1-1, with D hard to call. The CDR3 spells CASSQDRWNTEAFF. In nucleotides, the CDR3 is TGTGCCAGCAGCCAAGACAGGTGGAACACTGAAGCTTTCTTT.